Listed below are T cell receptor beta chains from one sample, sequenced in a study of shared clonotypes between healthy human individuals. Profiling relied on immunoSEQ multiplex PCR, and the TCRdb table lists in-frame clones only, not all of them. Here the sample spans some 980,000 clones, more than 75% being singletons. The sample consisted of memory CD4+ T cells sorted from blood. Receptors originate from a man younger than 35 in good health. The conserved cysteine and the conserved F or W are not part of the CDR3 here.

v_gene	j_gene	CDR3aa
TRBV10-1	TRBJ2-7	ASSERTSGEQY
TRBV19	TRBJ2-1	ASSIENRNQF
TRBV9	TRBJ2-1	ASSVGSGGTYNEQF
TRBV5-1	TRBJ1-4	ASSLATGPNEKLF
TRBV9	TRBJ1-3	ASSLESSGNTIY
TRBV28	TRBJ1-2	ASSLKGAQIIYGYT
TRBV5-6	TRBJ1-2	ASSLSGRRFPVYGYT
TRBV6-6	TRBJ1-1	ASGYTEAF
TRBV19	TRBJ2-5	ASSISGGYQETQY
TRBV2	TRBJ2-3	ANLRQGFADTQY
TRBV15	TRBJ1-6	ATSGRLPRGQYNSPLH
TRBV2	TRBJ2-7	ASSEGFFPYEQY
TRBV5-1	TRBJ2-1	ASSLKTSGDLGNEQF
TRBV10-3	TRBJ2-7	AISEGLAGGPPYEQY
TRBV5-5	TRBJ2-1	ASSFGESSYNEQF
TRBV19	TRBJ2-1	ASSPRTSGSYNEQF
TRBV6-1	TRBJ2-7	ASSTQGQGNREQY
TRBV7-2	TRBJ2-7	ASSLGRQGAAY
TRBV6-5	TRBJ2-5	ASSETRRETQY
TRBV11-2	TRBJ1-2	ASAEAGASNYGYT
TRBV19	TRBJ1-5	GRKKDREGGNQPQH
TRBV9	TRBJ2-2	ASSVGRGGNTGELF
TRBV5-4	TRBJ1-1	ASSLVHGTEAF
TRBV5-4	TRBJ2-1	ASSLDSDNEQF
TRBV11-2	TRBJ2-4	ASSLMAGANIQY
TRBV6-1	TRBJ2-7	ASRKVSYEQY
TRBV30	TRBJ2-3	AWRGAAFTDTQY
TRBV14	TRBJ2-3	ASSQEGGGALDTQY
TRBV4-1	TRBJ2-5	ASSQDTGKQETQY